This is a list of T cell receptor beta chains from one sample in a study of CD8+CD57+ T cells in acquired aplastic anemia. TCRdb ran MiXCR on the reads and lists one entry per CDR3 protein. Here the sample spans about 160,000 distinct CDR3 sequences, 40% to 50% being singletons. The sequencing input was sorted CD4+, CD8+, or CD8+CD57+ T cells (not recorded which) from PBMCs. These receptors were taken from a human donor with aplastic anemia. CDR3s include the opening cysteine and the closing phenylalanine or tryptophan. Each record gives: D gene, V gene, J gene, clone size, CDR3 DNA, CDR3 protein. The D gene is left open where the match is weak. A clone size is listed for some rows: how often the clone was seen (once, few, many), or a class if it is expanded.

TRBD2	TRBV5-1	TRBJ2-2	-	TGCGCCAGCAGCCCGGGACTAGCGGGAGTATTTACCGGGGAGCTGTTTTTT	CASSPGLAGVFTGELFF
-	TRBV20-1	TRBJ2-1	few	TGCAGTGCTAGAGACCTGCAGGGGTCACCCTACAATGAGCAGTTCTTC	CSARDLQGSPYNEQFF
-	TRBV7-9	TRBJ1-3	many	TGTGCCAGCAGTTTTTCCGGGGGTCCCTCCGTCGACATATATTTT	CASSFSGGPSVDIYF
-	TRBV5-1	TRBJ2-7	-	TGCGCCAGCAGCCTGACGGTCCGACTAAGCGGTAGCTCCTACGAGCAGTACTTC	CASSLTVRLSGSSYEQYF
-	TRBV19	TRBJ1-5	many	TGTGCCAGTAGCACCGGACACGTGCTCCATCAGCCCCAGCATTTT	CASSTGHVLHQPQHF
TRBD1	TRBV29-1	TRBJ2-7	-	TGCAGCGTACTCCACCGGGACAGGGGCCTGGGGTACGAGCAGTACTTC	CSVLHRDRGLGYEQYF
-	TRBV2	TRBJ1-2	-	TGTGCCAGCAGTGACCAGGGATCCGACTATGGCTACACCTTC	CASSDQGSDYGYTF
-	TRBV24-1	TRBJ2-7	many	TGTGCCACCAGTGCGGCGGGTTCCGGGCACGAGCAGTACTTC	CATSAAGSGHEQYF
-	TRBV7-9	TRBJ1-1	-	TGTGCCAGCAGCTTAGCGGCAGGTGCTAACACTGAAGCTTTCTTT	CASSLAAGANTEAFF
TRBD1	TRBV7-1	TRBJ2-2	-	TGTGCCAGCAGCTCCAACAGGGGTCAAAAACTATTAAGGGGCACCGGGGAGCTGTTTTTT	CASSSNRGQKLLRGTGELFF
TRBD1	TRBV7-7	TRBJ2-5	-	TGTGCTAGCAGCTGGGACAGGGATGGCGAGACCCAGTACTTC	CASSWDRDGETQYF
-	TRBV24-1	TRBJ2-7	once	TGTGCCACCAGTGATTTACCCGAGGGCGGACCTTACGAGCAGTACTTC	CATSDLPEGGPYEQYF
-	TRBV10-3	TRBJ2-1	-	TGTGCCACTAGAGGAGAGTCCTACAATGAGCAGTTCTTC	CATRGESYNEQFF
-	TRBV5-1	TRBJ2-2	-	TGCGCCAGCAGCTTGGAGGGGGGGTACACCGGGGAGCTGTTTTTT	CASSLEGGYTGELFF
-	TRBV2	TRBJ2-2	-	TGTGCCAGCACGAGGGAGTATGCCGGGGAGCTGTTTTTT	CASTREYAGELFF
TRBD2	TRBV10-3	TRBJ2-1	-	TGTGCCATCAGTGAAGGACTAGCGGGAGTCAATGAGCAGCTCTTC	CAISEGLAGVNEQLF
TRBD2	TRBV5-1	TRBJ2-3	many	TGCGCCAGCAGCCGCTTCGGGATAGCGGGGAGCACAGATACGCAGTATTTT	CASSRFGIAGSTDTQYF
TRBD2	TRBV7-9	TRBJ2-5	-	TGTGCCAGTAACCCAGGGACTAGCGGAAAAGAGACCCAGTACTTC	CASNPGTSGKETQYF
-	TRBV6-1	TRBJ1-5	many	TGTGCCAGCACCCTAGGGCAGGGTAATCAGCCCCAGCATTTT	CASTLGQGNQPQHF
TRBD2	TRBV20-1	TRBJ2-7	many	TGCAGTGCTAGAGCGGGGGGAGTAAGATCCTACGAGCAGTACTTC	CSARAGGVRSYEQYF
TRBD2	TRBV2	TRBJ2-7	many	TGTGCCAGCAGTGGGACTAGCGGCTACGAGCAGTACTTC	CASSGTSGYEQYF
-	TRBV4-2	TRBJ1-1	-	TGTGCCAGCAGCTCCCAAACTGAAGCTTTCTTT	CASSSQTEAFF
-	TRBV27	TRBJ2-7	-	TGTGCCAGCAGTTTAACGGGCGTCTACGAGCAGTACTTC	CASSLTGVYEQYF
-	TRBV20-1	TRBJ2-3	-	TGCAGTGCTAGAATCCTCACAGATACGCAGTATTTT	CSARILTDTQYF
-	TRBV2	TRBJ2-6	-	TGTGCCAGCAGTGGGCAAAGGACTGGGGCCAACGTCCTGACTTTC	CASSGQRTGANVLTF
TRBD1	TRBV2	TRBJ1-2	-	TGTGCCAGCAGTAAAGACAGGGTTAGCTATGGCTACACCTTC	CASSKDRVSYGYTF
-	TRBV29-1	TRBJ1-1	-	TGCAGCCAAGCTCACGGAGCGATGAACACTGAAGCTTTCTTT	CSQAHGAMNTEAFF
-	TRBV2	TRBJ1-3	-	TGTGCCAGCATGGGGAGGACACCTGGAAACACCATATATTTT	CASMGRTPGNTIYF
-	TRBV15	TRBJ1-2	-	TGTGCCACCAGCAGAGATCGGCTTGGCTACACCTTC	CATSRDRLGYTF
-	TRBV29-1	TRBJ2-3	-	TGCAGCACCGGACCTCTTAAGATAGATACGCAGTATTTT	CSTGPLKIDTQYF
TRBD1	TRBV10-1	TRBJ2-7	-	TGCGCCAGCAGTGGGACCAACCGGGACAGGCCTTCTGACGAGCAGTACTTC	CASSGTNRDRPSDEQYF
TRBD1	TRBV19	TRBJ1-5	few	TGTGCCGTCGACAGGGGGATGAGCAATCAGCCCCAGCATTTT	CAVDRGMSNQPQHF
-	TRBV10-1	TRBJ1-5	few	TGCGCCAGCAGTGCAACCGACAGGAGTAGCAATCAGCCCCAGCATTTT	CASSATDRSSNQPQHF
TRBD1	TRBV25-1	TRBJ2-3	once	TGTGCCAGCAGTCTCCTAGGGACAGGGGGAACAGATACGCAGTATTTT	CASSLLGTGGTDTQYF
-	TRBV2	TRBJ2-7	-	TGTGCCAGCTCCCCTCGGCGGGTCGCCTACGAGCAGTACTTC	CASSPRRVAYEQYF
-	TRBV27	TRBJ1-1	-	TGTGCCAGCAGTTATACGCTAAGGGGCACTGAAGCTTTCTTT	CASSYTLRGTEAFF
-	TRBV19	TRBJ1-1	-	TGTGCCAGCAGCTTAGCGGGACTCCTGAACACTGAAGCTTTCTTT	CASSLAGLLNTEAFF
-	TRBV3-1	TRBJ1-2	-	TGTGCCAGCAGCCAAGCAAGACCAGGGCCCTATGGCTACACCTTC	CASSQARPGPYGYTF
TRBD1	TRBV24-1	TRBJ1-4	-	TGTGCCACCAGTGATCCTAAGGGGGCTCATGAAAAACTGTTTTTT	CATSDPKGAHEKLFF
TRBD1	TRBV29-1	TRBJ2-7	-	TGCAGCTTAGAGTGGGGGTCGGGACAGGGGCTCATCGAGCAGTACTTC	CSLEWGSGQGLIEQYF
-	TRBV10-3	TRBJ1-2	-	TGTGCCATTCGGATGTATGAGTTGGGCTACACCTTC	CAIRMYELGYTF
-	TRBV30	TRBJ1-1	few	TGTGCCTGGGCACCCCTACCTCGGGTGTCTACTGAAGCTTTCTTT	CAWAPLPRVSTEAFF
-	TRBV4-3	TRBJ2-7	-	TGCGCCAGCAGCCAAGAAAGACAGACCGAGCAGTACTTC	CASSQERQTEQYF
-	TRBV10-3	TRBJ2-1	-	TGTGCCACCAAGGAACAGGCCACCTCCTACAATGAGCAGTTCTTC	CATKEQATSYNEQFF
-	TRBV7-8	TRBJ2-5	many	TGTGCCAGCAGCCTAGACACAGGGACCCAAGAGACCCAGTACTTC	CASSLDTGTQETQYF
TRBD2	TRBV19	TRBJ2-1	many	TGTGCCAGTAGTCCCTGGACTAGCGGGGGCAATGAGCAGTTCTTC	CASSPWTSGGNEQFF
-	TRBV7-2	TRBJ2-7	-	TGTGCCAGCAGCCTAGGGGGATCCCGTTCCTACGAGCAGTACTTC	CASSLGGSRSYEQYF
-	TRBV19	TRBJ1-5	many	TGTGCCAGTAGTATAGCTGGGGGGACTCAGCCCCAGCATTTT	CASSIAGGTQPQHF
-	TRBV4-2	TRBJ2-1	few	TGTGCCAGCAGCCCCAGTAGCCACTACAATGAGCAGTTCTTC	CASSPSSHYNEQFF
-	TRBV20-1	TRBJ2-6	-	TGCAGTGCTAGAGGAGACGCCGGGGCCAACGTCCTGACTTTC	CSARGDAGANVLTF
TRBD2	TRBV7-2	TRBJ2-1	many	TGTGCCTGCGGGGATAGCGGGGATGAGCAGTTCTTC	CACGDSGDEQFF
-	TRBV6-1	TRBJ2-2	-	TGTGCCAGCAGTGAAGGAGACACCGGGGAGCTGTTTTTT	CASSEGDTGELFF
-	TRBV12-3/TRBV12-4	TRBJ1-6	many	TGTGCCAGCAGTTGGACCGTGCCCGTTTGGCCCCTCCACTTT	CASSWTVPVWPLHF
TRBD1	TRBV24-1	TRBJ2-3	-	TGTGCCACCATGCGGACAGGGAACACAGATACGCAGTATTTT	CATMRTGNTDTQYF
-	TRBV20-1	TRBJ2-1	-	TGCAGTGCTGGAAAATCCGGGACGAGTGGGAACAATGAGCAGTTCTTC	CSAGKSGTSGNNEQFF
-	TRBV5-1	TRBJ1-6	-	TGCGCCAGCAGTGTCGGGGGGCGAGTAGGTTCACCCCTCCACTTT	CASSVGGRVGSPLHF
TRBD2	TRBV15	TRBJ2-5	-	TGTGCCACCAGCAGAGATAGCGGGGACCAAGAGACCCAGTACTTC	CATSRDSGDQETQYF
TRBD2	TRBV4-2	TRBJ2-7	-	TGTGCCAGCAGCGAGACTAGCGGATTAACCCGGTCCTACGAGCAGTACTTC	CASSETSGLTRSYEQYF